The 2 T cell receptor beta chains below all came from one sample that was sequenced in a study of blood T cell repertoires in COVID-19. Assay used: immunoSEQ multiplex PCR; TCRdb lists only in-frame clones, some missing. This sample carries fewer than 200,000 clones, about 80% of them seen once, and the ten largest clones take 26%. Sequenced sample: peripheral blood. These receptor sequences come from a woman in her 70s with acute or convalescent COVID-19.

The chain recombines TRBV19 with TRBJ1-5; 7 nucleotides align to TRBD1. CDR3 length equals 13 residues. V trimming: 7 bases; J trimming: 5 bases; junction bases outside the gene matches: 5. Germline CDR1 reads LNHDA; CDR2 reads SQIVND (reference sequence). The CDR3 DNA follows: TGTGCCAGTAAGGGACAGACCTATCAGCCCCAGCATTTT. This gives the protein CASKGQTYQPQHF.

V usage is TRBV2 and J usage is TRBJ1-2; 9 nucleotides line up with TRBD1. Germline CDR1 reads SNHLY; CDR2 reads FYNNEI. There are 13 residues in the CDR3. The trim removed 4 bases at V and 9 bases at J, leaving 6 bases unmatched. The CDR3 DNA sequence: TGTGCCAGCAGTGGGGACAGGGCGGTCCGCTACACCTTC. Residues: CASSGDRAVRYTF.